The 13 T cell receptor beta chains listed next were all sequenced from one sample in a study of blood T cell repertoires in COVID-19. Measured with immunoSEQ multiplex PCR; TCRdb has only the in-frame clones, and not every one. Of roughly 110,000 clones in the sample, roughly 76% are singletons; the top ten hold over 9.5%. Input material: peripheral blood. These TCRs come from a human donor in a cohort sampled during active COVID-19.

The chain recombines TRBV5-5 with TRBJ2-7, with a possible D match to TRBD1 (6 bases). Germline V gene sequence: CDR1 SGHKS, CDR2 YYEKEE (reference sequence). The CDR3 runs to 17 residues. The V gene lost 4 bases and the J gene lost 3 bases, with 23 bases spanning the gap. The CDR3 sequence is CASSPRLQGQFVYEQYF. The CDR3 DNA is TGTGCCAGCAGCCCTCGCTTACAGGGTCAGTTTGTCTACGAGCAGTACTTC.

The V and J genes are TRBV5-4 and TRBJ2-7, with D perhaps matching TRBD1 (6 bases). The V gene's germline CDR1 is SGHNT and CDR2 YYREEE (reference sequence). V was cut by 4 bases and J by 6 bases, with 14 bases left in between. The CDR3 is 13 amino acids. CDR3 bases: TGTGCCAGCAGCAGAACAGGGTTGGGCGAGCAGTACTTC. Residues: CASSRTGLGEQYF.

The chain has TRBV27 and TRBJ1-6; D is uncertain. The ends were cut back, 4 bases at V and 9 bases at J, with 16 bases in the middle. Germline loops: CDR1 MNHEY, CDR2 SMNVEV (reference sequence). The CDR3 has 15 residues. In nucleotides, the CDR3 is TGTGCCAGCAGTTCCGCCATCGGAGGTATTTCACCCCTCCACTTT. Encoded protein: CASSSAIGGISPLHF.

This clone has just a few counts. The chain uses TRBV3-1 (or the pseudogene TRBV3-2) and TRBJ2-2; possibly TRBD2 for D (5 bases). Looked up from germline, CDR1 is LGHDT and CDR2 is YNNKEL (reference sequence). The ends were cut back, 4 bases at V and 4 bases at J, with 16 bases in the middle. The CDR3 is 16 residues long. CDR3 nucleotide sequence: TGTGCCAGCAGCCGAGAACTAGGACGAGGCACCGGGGAGCTGTTTTTT. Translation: CASSRELGRGTGELFF.

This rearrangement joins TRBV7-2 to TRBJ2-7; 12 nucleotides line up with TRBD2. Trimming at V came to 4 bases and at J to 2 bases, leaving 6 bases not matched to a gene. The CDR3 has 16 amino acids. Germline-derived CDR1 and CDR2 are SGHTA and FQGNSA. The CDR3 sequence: CASSSSGRGGTYEQYF. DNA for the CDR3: TGTGCCAGCAGCTCTAGCGGGAGGGGAGGGACCTACGAGCAGTACTTC.

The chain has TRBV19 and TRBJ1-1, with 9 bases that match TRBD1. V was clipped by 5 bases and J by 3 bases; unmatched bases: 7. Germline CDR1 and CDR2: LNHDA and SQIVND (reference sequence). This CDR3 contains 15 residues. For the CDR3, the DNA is TGTGCCAGTAGTGCCCGGACAGGGGTGTACACTGAAGCTTTCTTT. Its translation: CASSARTGVYTEAFF.

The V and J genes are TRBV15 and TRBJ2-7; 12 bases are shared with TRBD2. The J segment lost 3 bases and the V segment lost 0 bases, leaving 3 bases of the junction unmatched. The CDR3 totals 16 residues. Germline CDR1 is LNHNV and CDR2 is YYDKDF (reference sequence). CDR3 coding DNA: TGTGCCACCAGCAGAGAGGGACTAGCGGGTCACTACGAGCAGTACTTC. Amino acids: CATSREGLAGHYEQYF.

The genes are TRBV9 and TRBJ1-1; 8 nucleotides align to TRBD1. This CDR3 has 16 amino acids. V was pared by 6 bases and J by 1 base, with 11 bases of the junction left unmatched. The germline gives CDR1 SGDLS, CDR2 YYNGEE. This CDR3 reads CASTHGQGFGNTEAFF. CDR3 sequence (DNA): TGTGCCAGCACCCATGGACAGGGCTTTGGGAACACTGAAGCTTTCTTT.

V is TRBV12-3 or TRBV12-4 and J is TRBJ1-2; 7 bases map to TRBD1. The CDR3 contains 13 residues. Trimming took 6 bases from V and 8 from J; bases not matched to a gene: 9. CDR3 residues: CASSRDSQGGYTF. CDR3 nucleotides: TGTGCCAGCAGCCGGGACAGCCAGGGAGGCTACACCTTC.

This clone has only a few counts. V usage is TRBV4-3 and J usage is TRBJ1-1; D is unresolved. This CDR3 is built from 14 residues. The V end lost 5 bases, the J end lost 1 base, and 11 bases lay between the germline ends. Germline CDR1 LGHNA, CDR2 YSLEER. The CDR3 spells CASSYTPGNTEAFF. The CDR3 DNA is TGCGCCAGCAGCTACACCCCAGGGAACACTGAAGCTTTCTTT.

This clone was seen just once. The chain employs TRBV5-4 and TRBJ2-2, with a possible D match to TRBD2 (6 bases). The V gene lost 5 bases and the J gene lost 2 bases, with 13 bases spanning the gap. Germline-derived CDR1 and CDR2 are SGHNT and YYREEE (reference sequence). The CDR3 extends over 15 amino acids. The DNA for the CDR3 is TGTGCCAGCAGAATGGGGGGTACCAACACCGGGGAGCTGTTTTTT. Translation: CASRMGGTNTGELFF.

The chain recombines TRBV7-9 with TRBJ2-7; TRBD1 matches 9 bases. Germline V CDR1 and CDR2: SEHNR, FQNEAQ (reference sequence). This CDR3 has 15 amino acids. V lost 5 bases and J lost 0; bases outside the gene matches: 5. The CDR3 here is CASSTGTGSSYEQYF. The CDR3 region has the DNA TGTGCCAGCAGCACCGGGACAGGGAGCTCCTACGAGCAGTACTTC.

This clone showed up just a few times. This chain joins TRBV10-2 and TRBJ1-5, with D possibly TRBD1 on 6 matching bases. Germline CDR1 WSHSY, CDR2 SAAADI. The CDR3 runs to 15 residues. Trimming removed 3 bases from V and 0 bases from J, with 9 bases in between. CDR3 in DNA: TGCGCCAGCAGTGAACAGGGATATAGCAATCAGCCCCAGCATTTT. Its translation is CASSEQGYSNQPQHF.